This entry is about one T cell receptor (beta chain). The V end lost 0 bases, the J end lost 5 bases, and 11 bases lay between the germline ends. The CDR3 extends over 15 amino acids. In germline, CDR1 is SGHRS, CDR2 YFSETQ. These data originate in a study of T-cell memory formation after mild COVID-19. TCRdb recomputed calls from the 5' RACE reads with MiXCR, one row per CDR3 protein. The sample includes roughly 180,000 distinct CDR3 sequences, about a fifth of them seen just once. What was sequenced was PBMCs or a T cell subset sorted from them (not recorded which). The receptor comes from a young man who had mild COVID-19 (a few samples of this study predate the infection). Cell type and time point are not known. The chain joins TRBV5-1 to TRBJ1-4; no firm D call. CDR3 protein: CASSLGDYLNEKLFF. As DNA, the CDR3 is TGCGCCAGCAGCTTGGGCGATTACCTGAATGAAAAACTGTTTTTT. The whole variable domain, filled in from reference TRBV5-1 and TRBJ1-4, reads KAGVTQTPRYLIKTRGQQVTLSCSPISGHRSVSWYQQTPGQGLQFLFEYFSETQRNKGNFPGRFSGRQFSNSRSEMNVSTLELGDSALYLCASSLGDYLNEKLFFGSGTQLSVL.